The table lists the clone carrying this T cell receptor (beta chain) with a few counts. Its matching antigen is unknown. Germline CDR1 reads LNHDA; CDR2 reads SQIVND (reference sequence). The CDR3 totals 15 residues. With V trimmed by 5 bases and J by 8 bases, 10 bases remained unmatched. This sample was taken from a study of cytomegalovirus exposure and HLA in healthy donors. Nominal health characterized the donors when sampled, though unrecorded immune exposures were likely. 60 Vbeta and 13 Jbeta primers were used in PCR. Sequenced by immunoSEQ multiplex PCR; TCRdb stores in-frame clones only, minus some. This table has 90,000 to 140,000 clones, around 75% appearing once. The study's findings and limits: Altogether, about 160 TCR beta chains were recorded as cytomegalovirus-associated.

This TCR was sampled from a middle-aged man in good health and CMV-seronegative. The sequencing sample was made of PBMCs. This chain joins TRBV19 and TRBJ1-4; the match to TRBD1 covers 8 bases. DNA for the CDR3: TGTGCCAGTAGTCCGACAGGGGCCTTCGACGAAAAACTGTTTTTT. Protein sequence: CASSPTGAFDEKLFF.